Sequencing of this T cell receptor beta chain was carried out in a study of T cells in tuberculosis. Study-wide results and caveats: Active tuberculosis patients had shorter CDR3-alpha; the beta difference was nonsignificant. Active tuberculosis cases were adults; controls were adolescents.

With respect to this clone: Antigen specificity is unknown.

TCRdb keeps only in-frame clones here, not all; method: immunoSEQ multiplex PCR. The sample holds some 40,000 clones, nearly 97% seen once. Each donor contributed about 100,000 T cells on average, unsorted. Sequencing was performed on PBMCs. This TCR was sampled from a donor aged 10-29 years with latent tuberculosis or without tuberculosis infection.

The chain's CDR3 is CASKGAGGPDEQFF. The CDR3 bases are TGTGCCAGCAAGGGAGCGGGGGGGCCCGATGAGCAGTTCTTC. V is TRBV6-6 and J is TRBJ2-1; 10 bases match TRBD2. CDR3 length: 14 amino acids. V lost 7 bases, J lost 8 bases, and 8 bases stayed unmatched. CDR1 MNHNY and CDR2 SVGAGI come from the germline V gene (reference sequence).